This T cell receptor beta chain was documented in a study of blood T cells in healthy people across ages. CDR1 is MNHNS, CDR2 SASEGT, per germline. The length of the CDR3 is 17 residues. V shed 7 bases and J shed 2 bases, with 21 bases lying between them. A second PCR of 7 to 11 cycles used a sample-barcoded 5' primer and a J-beta primer mix. TCRdb itself ran the 5' RACE reads through MiXCR, one entry per CDR3 protein. This table holds 1.2 million to 1.5 million distinct CDR3 sequences, 40% to 50% found once. The source material was blood. The rearrangement joins TRBV6-1 to TRBJ1-5, with D hard to call. The TCR comes from a woman aged 18-29 years in good health. The CDR3 DNA follows: TGTGCCAGCAAAGCCTTGGAGGGAAGAGGACGCAATCAGCCCCAGCATTTT. It encodes CASKALEGRGRNQPQHF.